The rows below give T cell receptor beta chains drawn from one sample of a study of blood T cells in healthy people across ages. TCRdb called the 5' RACE reads again in MiXCR, with one record for every CDR3 protein. The sample consists of around 1,700,000 distinct CDR3 sequences, about 30% of them appearing once. The sequenced material came from blood. The receptor source for this set is a woman aged 25 to 39 in good health. Both conserved end residues are part of each CDR3. A D gene is named only where the DNA matches it firmly. The size entry is marked missing in some rows and otherwise reads once, few, many or a size class.

d_call	v_call	cdr3_length	j_call	clone_size	cdr3_nt	cdr3_aa
.	TRBV5-6	11	TRBJ1-2	.	TGTACCAGCAGCTTGGGGGACGGCTACACCTTC	CTSSLGDGYTF
.	TRBV20-1	12	TRBJ2-7	few	TGCAGTGTCACGGGAGTCTCCTACGAGCAGTACTTC	CSVTGVSYEQYF
.	TRBV27	14	TRBJ1-4	few	TGTGCCAGCAGCCCTCATCCTGCCTTTGAAAAACTGTTTTTT	CASSPHPAFEKLFF
.	TRBV7-9	15	TRBJ1-1	.	TGTGCCAGCAGCCGAATGACGGGGAAGGTCACTGAAGCTTTCTTT	CASSRMTGKVTEAFF
.	TRBV29-1	14	TRBJ2-1	many	TGCAGCGTTGAAGATTCGGGCAGCCACAATGAGCAGTTCTTC	CSVEDSGSHNEQFF
TRBD2	TRBV5-1	18	TRBJ2-1	.	TGCGCCAGCAGCTTTGGGCTAGCGGGGGGGTTGTCCTACAATGAGCAGTTCTTC	CASSFGLAGGLSYNEQFF
.	TRBV12-3/TRBV12-4	17	TRBJ2-4	few	TGTGCCAGCAGTTTGGGAACAGCCAACCTAGCCAAAAACATTCAGTACTTC	CASSLGTANLAKNIQYF
.	TRBV6-1	13	TRBJ1-5	.	TGTGCCAGCAGTGAAGCGCTTACGAACCCCTCGCATTTT	CASSEALTNPSHF
.	TRBV2	15	TRBJ2-7	few	TGTGCCAGCAGTGAGTCAAAGGGGCGTAGCTACGAGCAGTACTTC	CASSESKGRSYEQYF
.	TRBV20-1	12	TRBJ1-2	few	TGCAGTGCCCTGGGGAGGGGGGAAGGCTACACCTTC	CSALGRGEGYTF
.	TRBV11-2	13	TRBJ1-1	few	TGTGCCAGCAGCTTAGTTGGGGCTCACGAAGCTTTCTTT	CASSLVGAHEAFF
.	TRBV12-3/TRBV12-4	14	TRBJ2-4	.	TGTGCCAGCAGTCCTCCGCAAGGCTGGGGTGAGCAGTACTTC	CASSPPQGWGEQYF
.	TRBV20-1	15	TRBJ1-5	.	TGCAGTGCTAGAGATCTAACCTTTGTCAATCAGCCCCAGCATTTT	CSARDLTFVNQPQHF
.	TRBV4-3	14	TRBJ2-7	many	TGCGCCAGCAGCCAAGTAGGGCAGGCCTACGAGCAGTACTTC	CASSQVGQAYEQYF